One sample yielded the 27 T cell receptor beta chains listed below, sequenced in a study of blood T cell repertoires in COVID-19. Assay used: immunoSEQ multiplex PCR; TCRdb lists only in-frame clones, some missing. Here the sample spans 50,000 to 75,000 clones, 91% being singletons. The sample comprised peripheral blood. The receptors originated from a human donor in a cohort sampled during active COVID-19.

The chain couples TRBV4-1 to TRBJ2-1; maybe TRBD1 (6 bases). The germline gives CDR1 MGHRA, CDR2 YSYEKL. This CDR3 comprises 14 residues. V lost 3 bases, J lost 2 bases, and 8 bases lay in between. CDR3 region: CASSQTGPYNEQFF. The CDR3 region has the DNA TGCGCCAGCAGCCAGACAGGACCCTACAATGAGCAGTTCTTC.

V and J are TRBV9 and TRBJ2-1; 7 bases map to TRBD1. The junction had 9 bases not matched to a gene; V was cut back by 4 bases and J by 5 bases. CDR3 length: 15 residues. Per the germline V gene, CDR1 is SGDLS and CDR2 is YYNGEE. CDR3 protein: CASSTQGYPNNEQFF. As DNA, the CDR3 is TGTGCCAGCAGCACACAGGGGTATCCGAACAATGAGCAGTTCTTC.

The V call is TRBV7-9, the J call TRBJ2-1, with 11 bases matching TRBD1. Looked up from germline, CDR1 is SEHNR and CDR2 is FQNEAQ (reference sequence). This CDR3 has 16 residues. J gave up 5 bases and V 8 bases, and 11 bases lay outside the gene matches. The CDR3 loop is CASHTPGQGAHNEQFF. The CDR3 bases are TGTGCCAGCCATACGCCCGGACAGGGGGCCCACAATGAGCAGTTCTTC.

V and J are TRBV5-1 and TRBJ2-3, with a weak D call TRBD2 (6 bases). Germline V gene data show CDR1 as SGHRS and CDR2 as YFSETQ. This CDR3 is built from 16 residues. V lost 4 bases and J lost 4, with 19 bases in between. CDR3 sequence reads: CASSPGGWKYSDTQYF. In nucleotides, the CDR3 is TGCGCCAGCAGCCCAGGAGGGTGGAAGTATTCAGATACGCAGTATTTT.

V gene TRBV12-3 or TRBV12-4 combines with J gene TRBJ2-7; D may be TRBD1 (5 bases). CDR3 size: 13 residues. Between the trimmed V and J ends, which lost 3 bases and 3 bases, there was a span of 9 bases. The CDR3 nucleotides read TGTGCCAGCAGTTTCGACAGTTACTACGAGCAGTACTTC. Protein: CASSFDSYYEQYF.

This rearrangement joins TRBV30 to TRBJ2-5; D is perhaps TRBD1 (6 bases). Germline V CDR1 and CDR2: GTSNPN, SVGIG (reference sequence). CDR3 length: 11 residues. The V and J ends lost 5 bases and 7 bases respectively, with 11 bases between them. The CDR3 is CAWEGVGTQYF. DNA of the CDR3: TGTGCCTGGGAGGGGGTCGGGACCCAGTACTTC. The complete variable domain, with remaining parts taken from reference TRBV30 and TRBJ2-5, reads SQTIHQWPATLVQPVGSPLSLECTVEGTSNPNLYWYRQAAGRGLQLLFYSVGIGQISSEVPQNLSASRPQDRQFILSSKKLLLSDSGFYLCAWEGVGTQYFGPGTRLLVL.

The J gene is TRBJ2-2, the V gene TRBV24-1; 7 bases align to TRBD1. Germline trimming cut 4 bases from V and 5 bases from J; bases unmatched to any gene: 15. This CDR3 has 18 amino acids. The germline V gene has CDR1 KGHDR and CDR2 SFDVKD. The CDR3 spells CATSDPLPGTVYTGELFF. Written as DNA, the CDR3 is TGTGCCACCAGTGACCCTCTACCCGGGACAGTCTATACCGGGGAGCTGTTTTTT.

The CDR3 is CASSQVLGLAGLYNEQFF. CDR3 DNA sequence: TGTGCCAGCAGCCAAGTGCTGGGACTAGCGGGGCTCTACAATGAGCAGTTCTTC. V is TRBV3-1 (or the pseudogene TRBV3-2) and J is TRBJ2-1, with TRBD2 matching over 13 bases. The J segment lost 3 bases and the V segment lost 1 base, leaving 6 bases of the junction unmatched. The germline V gene encodes CDR1 LGHDT and CDR2 YNNKEL (reference sequence). There are 18 residues in the CDR3.

V gene TRBV6-2 or TRBV6-3 combines with J gene TRBJ2-7, with 11 bases aligning to TRBD2. Germline V gene lookup returns CDR1 MNHEY and CDR2 SVGEGT. This CDR3 spans 18 amino acids. V was pared by 3 bases and J by 3 bases, with 13 bases of the junction left unmatched. The DNA of the CDR3 is TGTGCCAGCAGTTATTCGCGTGAGACTAGCGGGGCTTTCTACGAGCAGTACTTC. Its protein product is CASSYSRETSGAFYEQYF.

The chain uses TRBV10-2 and TRBJ2-2; D not certain. The CDR3 length is 13 residues. CDR1 and CDR2 from the germline V gene are WSHSY and SAAADI. Trimming cost V 4 bases and J 2 bases, with 5 bases left between them. In DNA form, the CDR3 reads TGCGCCAGCAGTGTGGGCAACACCGGGGAGCTGTTTTTT. Translation gives CASSVGNTGELFF.

Written as DNA, the CDR3 is TGCGCCAGCAGCCAAGAAGCAGGGTTAGTATCCTACGAGCAGTACTTC. Its translation: CASSQEAGLVSYEQYF. The rearrangement uses TRBV4-1 and TRBJ2-7; D may be TRBD1 (5 bases). The CDR3 is 16 residues long. V was clipped by 0 bases and J by 1 base, with 13 bases between them. Looked up from germline, CDR1 is MGHRA and CDR2 is YSYEKL.

V gene TRBV10-3 combines with J gene TRBJ1-5; D might be TRBD1 (6 bases). Trimming stripped 5 bases from V and 2 bases from J, with 13 bases between. The CDR3 sequence is 15 residues long. From germline, CDR1 is ENHRY and CDR2 SYGVKD. The CDR3 here is CAISSQGWGNQPQHF. CDR3 DNA: TGTGCCATCAGTTCTCAGGGGTGGGGCAATCAGCCCCAGCATTTT.

V gene TRBV2 combines with J gene TRBJ1-2, with D perhaps matching TRBD1 (6 bases). Per the germline V gene, CDR1 is SNHLY and CDR2 is FYNNEI. V lost 7 bases to trimming and J lost 0 bases, with 12 bases between them. The CDR3 is made up of 14 amino acids. The CDR3 coding sequence is TGTGCCAGCATGTGGACAGACACTAACTATGGCTACACCTTC. It translates to CASMWTDTNYGYTF.

The chain links TRBV5-4 to TRBJ1-3; 9 bases map to TRBD1. V lost 4 bases, J lost 1 base, and 6 bases stayed unmatched. This CDR3 is 16 amino acids long. Germline V CDR1 and CDR2: SGHNT, YYREEE (reference sequence). The DNA for the CDR3 is TGTGCCAGCAGCGGGGGTGGGACAGGGTCTGGAAACACCATATATTTT. Protein product: CASSGGGTGSGNTIYF.

This chain joins TRBV6-5 and TRBJ2-7, with TRBD1 matching over 10 bases. V dropped 2 bases and J dropped 5; count of bases not matched to a gene: 6. CDR1 is MNHEY and CDR2 is SVGAGI in the germline V gene. The CDR3 loop spans 15 amino acids. The CDR3: CASSYGGTGAHEQYF. The CDR3 bases are TGTGCCAGCAGTTACGGGGGGACAGGGGCACACGAGCAGTACTTC.

This chain uses TRBV2 with TRBJ2-7; 8 bases map to TRBD2. Germline CDR1 is SNHLY and CDR2 is FYNNEI. The CDR3 is 14 amino acids. The V gene end was trimmed by 8 bases and the J gene end by 3 bases; junction bases not matched to a gene: 9. In DNA form, the CDR3 reads TGTGCCAGCCTACGAGCGGGGGTGGACTACGAGCAGTACTTC. Residues: CASLRAGVDYEQYF.

The rearrangement joins TRBV9 to TRBJ2-3; 9 bases match TRBD1. With V trimmed by 0 bases and J by 6 bases, 8 bases remained unmatched. The germline V gene encodes CDR1 SGDLS and CDR2 YYNGEE. The CDR3 has 16 amino acids. The CDR3 DNA is TGTGCCAGCAGCGTAGGGAATACAGGGGGCGGGGATACGCAGTATTTT. It is translated as CASSVGNTGGGDTQYF.

This chain links TRBV5-1 with TRBJ1-1; 7 nucleotides align to TRBD1. Trimming removed 6 bases from V and 4 bases from J; junction bases left unmatched: 12. The CDR3 runs to 15 residues. Germline V gives CDR1 SGHRS, CDR2 YFSETQ. Here the CDR3 reads CASNRQGAGTTEAFF. DNA for the CDR3: TGCGCCAGCAACCGACAGGGCGCTGGGACCACTGAAGCTTTCTTT.

This rearrangement joins TRBV7-9 to TRBJ1-5, with 8 nucleotides matching TRBD1. The germline V gene has CDR1 SEHNR and CDR2 FQNEAQ (reference sequence). The CDR3 covers 14 residues. Trimming removed 1 base from V and 5 bases from J; junction bases left unmatched: 1. DNA of the CDR3: TGTGCCAGCAGCTTAGGACAGGGGTATCAGCCCCAGCATTTT. It translates to CASSLGQGYQPQHF.

The V and J genes are TRBV18 and TRBJ2-5, with 8 bases matching TRBD2. Germline V lookup: CDR1 KGHSH, CDR2 LQKENI. Losses at the gene ends were 2 bases for V and 5 bases for J; bases not matched to a gene: 10. The CDR3 runs 16 residues. Here the CDR3 reads CASSPRSGGSGETQYF. CDR3 bases: TGTGCCAGCTCACCAAGGAGCGGGGGCTCTGGGGAGACCCAGTACTTC.

This clone was counted a few times. The V gene is TRBV7-9, the J gene TRBJ1-5; 8 bases fit TRBD1. The CDR3 contains 15 residues. The germline V gene encodes CDR1 SEHNR and CDR2 FQNEAQ (reference sequence). J was trimmed by 4 bases and V by 5 bases; bases with no gene match: 7. In nucleotides, the CDR3 is TGTGCCAGCAGCAGCTACAGGGGGGATAATCAGCCCCAGCATTTT. Its translation: CASSSYRGDNQPQHF.

This clone was detected only a few times. This chain uses TRBV11-2 with TRBJ1-6, with D perhaps TRBD1 (6 bases). The CDR3 length is 15 residues. V was shortened by 4 bases and J by 6 bases, with 13 bases between the two germline ends. CDR1 SGHAT and CDR2 FQNNGV come from the germline V gene. Here the CDR3 reads CASSYYRAANSPLHF. DNA for the CDR3: TGTGCCAGCAGCTATTACAGGGCCGCTAATTCACCCCTCCACTTT.

This chain links TRBV9 with TRBJ2-7; no clear D gene. CDR1 and CDR2 (germline): SGDLS, YYNGEE. This CDR3 has 15 amino acids. V was trimmed by 0 bases and J by 2 bases, leaving 12 bases between them. The CDR3 coding sequence is TGTGCCAGCAGCGTAGCCGGTCTCCCGGCCTACGAGCAGTACTTC. Translating it yields CASSVAGLPAYEQYF.

The genes are TRBV2 and TRBJ1-5; D is possibly TRBD1 (6 bases). V dropped 2 bases and J dropped 5 bases, with 10 bases sitting between them. The germline V gene encodes CDR1 SNHLY and CDR2 FYNNEI. This CDR3 spans 14 amino acids. The CDR3 DNA is TGTGCCAGCAGTGAATGGACAGACCATCAGCCCCAGCATTTT. Translation: CASSEWTDHQPQHF.

This chain joins TRBV5-5 and TRBJ1-2; TRBD1 aligns across 7 bases. With V trimmed by 4 bases and J by 5 bases, 8 bases remained unmatched. The CDR3 runs 14 residues. The germline V gene has CDR1 SGHKS and CDR2 YYEKEE (reference sequence). CDR3 DNA: TGTGCCAGCAGCCCATACGGACAGGAGTATGGCTACACCTTC. Protein: CASSPYGQEYGYTF.

The chain couples TRBV7-2 to TRBJ2-6; D is uncertain. The CDR3 consists of 16 residues. Germline loops: CDR1 SGHTA, CDR2 FQGNSA. V was clipped by 1 base and J by 4 bases, with 11 bases between them. The CDR3 sequence is CASSLGLGLGANVLTF. CDR3 DNA sequence: TGTGCCAGCAGCTTAGGACTGGGTTTGGGGGCCAACGTCCTGACTTTC.

The gene calls are TRBV19 and TRBJ2-1, with 8 bases lining up with TRBD2. V dropped 5 bases and J dropped 5; count of bases not matched to a gene: 8. The CDR3 covers 15 residues. Germline V gene lookup returns CDR1 LNHDA and CDR2 SQIVND (reference sequence). The CDR3 DNA reads TGTGCCAGTAGTCTAGGGACGGGGGGGAACAATGAGCAGTTCTTC. Its translation: CASSLGTGGNNEQFF.